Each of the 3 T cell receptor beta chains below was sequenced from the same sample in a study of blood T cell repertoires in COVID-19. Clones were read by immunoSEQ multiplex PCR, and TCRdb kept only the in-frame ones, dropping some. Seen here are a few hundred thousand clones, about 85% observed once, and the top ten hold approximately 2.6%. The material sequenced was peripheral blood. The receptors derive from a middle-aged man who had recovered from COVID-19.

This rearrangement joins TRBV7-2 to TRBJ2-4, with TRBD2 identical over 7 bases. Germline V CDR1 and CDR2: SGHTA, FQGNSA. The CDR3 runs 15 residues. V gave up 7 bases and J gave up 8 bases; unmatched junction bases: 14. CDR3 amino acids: CASNKRGGVLDIQYF. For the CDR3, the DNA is TGTGCCAGCAATAAGCGGGGCGGGGTGTTAGACATTCAGTACTTC.

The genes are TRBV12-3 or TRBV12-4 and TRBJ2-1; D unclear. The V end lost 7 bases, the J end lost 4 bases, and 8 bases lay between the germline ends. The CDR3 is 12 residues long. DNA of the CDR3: TGTGCCAGCACTCCAGAATACAATGAGCAGTTCTTC. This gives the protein CASTPEYNEQFF.

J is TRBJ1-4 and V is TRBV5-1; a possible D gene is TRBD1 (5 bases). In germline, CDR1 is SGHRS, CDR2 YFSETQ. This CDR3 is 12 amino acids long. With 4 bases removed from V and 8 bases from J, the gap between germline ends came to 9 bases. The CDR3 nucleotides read TGCGCCAGCAGCCCGGAGGGGGAAAAACTGTTTTTT. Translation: CASSPEGEKLFF.